A selection of T cell receptor beta chains follows, all from one sample in a study of patients and donors after allogeneic stem cell transplantation. One entry per CDR3 protein results from TCRdb running MiXCR on the RT-PCR reads. The table lists 390,000 or so distinct CDR3 sequences, roughly 17% of them singletons. Sequencing input: blood, either unsorted or a sorted T cell fraction (not recorded which). These receptors all come from a human donor who was either an allogeneic HSCT recipient or a stem cell or donor lymphocyte infusion donor (not recorded which). It is not recorded whose cells these are; they may come from a transplant donor. CDR3s include the opening cysteine and the closing phenylalanine or tryptophan. The order of the fields is V gene, J gene, CDR3 protein.

>TRBV24-1|TRBJ2-7
CATKDGNNYEQYF
>TRBV29-1|TRBJ2-7
CSVEDGGPGYEQYF
>TRBV5-1|TRBJ1-1
CASSAYRAPEGTEAFF
>TRBV24-1|TRBJ1-2
CATSGGGPNYGYTF
>TRBV20-1|TRBJ2-1
CSAAASGKVYNEQFF
>TRBV24-1|TRBJ2-1
CATSDFRDNEQFF
>TRBV20-1|TRBJ1-1
CSARESPANTEAFF
>TRBV15|TRBJ2-1
CATSRNPTVNRGVYNEQFF
>TRBV12-5|TRBJ2-3
CASGLSGADTQYF
>TRBV20-1|TRBJ1-2
CSARDRGSYTF
>TRBV27|TRBJ2-1
CASRPPVYNEQFF
>TRBV6-6|TRBJ1-1
CASTPGTFSGAFF
>TRBV20-1|TRBJ2-5
CSASASSGRAEETQYF
>TRBV7-9|TRBJ2-5
CASSLPWAEETQYF
>TRBV7-3|TRBJ2-3
CASSLTGTPGADTQYF
>TRBV29-1|TRBJ2-5
CSVVEKETQYF
>TRBV7-2|TRBJ1-2
CASSLQELNYGYTF
>TRBV5-1|TRBJ2-1
CASSRYEVFSYNEQFF
>TRBV4-2|TRBJ2-5
CASSQEGAGLETQYF
>TRBV7-9|TRBJ1-2
CASSFGRSQGGYGYTF
>TRBV29-1|TRBJ1-2
CSVPALRGAYGYTF
>TRBV7-2|TRBJ1-1
CASSSGRVAEAFF
>TRBV7-6|TRBJ2-1
CASSLRSSYNEQFF
>TRBV12-3/TRBV12-4|TRBJ2-4
CASSPLMASGRGPKNIQYF
>TRBV27|TRBJ2-2
CASSWNTGELFF
>TRBV12-3/TRBV12-4|TRBJ2-1
CASSPSGDRGFNEQFF
>TRBV29-1|TRBJ2-6
CSVEDRGGGANVLTF
>TRBV6-1|TRBJ1-6
CASRAQAGASPLHF
>TRBV20-1|TRBJ1-2
CSAYRQSNYGYTF
>TRBV20-1|TRBJ2-3
CSAPLVSGGARDTQYF
>TRBV6-1|TRBJ2-1
CASSLDSPQDNEQFF
>TRBV9|TRBJ2-7
CASSASPGEQYF
>TRBV18|TRBJ2-7
CASSLSPGTGATNSYEQYF
>TRBV4-1|TRBJ1-2
CASSQVIKDRQGAGYTF
>TRBV6-5|TRBJ2-2
CASSYPSPVGRELFF
>TRBV6-1|TRBJ1-2
CASSRRGKIDYGYTF
>TRBV12-3/TRBV12-4|TRBJ1-3
CASSPSASGNTIYF
>TRBV5-6|TRBJ1-3
CASCGRGPRDGNTIYF
>TRBV7-9|TRBJ2-3
CASSTGGGIDTQYF
>TRBV20-1|TRBJ2-1
CSARARTSGRRNEQFF
>TRBV12-3/TRBV12-4|TRBJ1-1
CASSLTGTGTEAFF
>TRBV28|TRBJ1-2
CASSPPRGYGYTF
>TRBV7-2|TRBJ1-1
CASSLKALFNTEAFF
>TRBV10-3|TRBJ2-5
CAISVTGVETQYF
>TRBV12-5|TRBJ1-5
CASGLVIGGRAPSNQPQHF
>TRBV12-3/TRBV12-4|TRBJ2-7
CASTLATVAGPYEQYF
>TRBV23-1|TRBJ2-1
CASSQWPENEQFF
>TRBV4-2|TRBJ1-5
CASSQDLIDQPQHF
>TRBV10-3|TRBJ2-1
CAITGSGYNEQFF
>TRBV19|TRBJ1-1
CASSPRDRATEAFF
>TRBV20-1|TRBJ1-2
CSARDRDRSYGYTF
>TRBV7-9|TRBJ2-2
CASSFSGTSVGELFF
>TRBV11-2|TRBJ2-7
CASSSTRAPRRVEQYF